The entry below describes one T cell receptor beta chain. Its matching antigen is unknown. This CDR3 comprises 15 residues. V was cut by 6 bases and J by 0 bases, with 12 bases left in between. Germline V gene data show CDR1 as MNHEY and CDR2 as SVGAGI. The protocol was immunoSEQ multiplex PCR, while the TCRdb copy is restricted to in-frame clones and leaves out a portion. The sample carries tens of thousands of clones, 70% to 80% recorded once. No patient escaped relapse after autologous stem cell transplantation, and brentuximab vedotin exposure varied. Using magnetic negative selection, the CD4+ T cells were separated out of thawed PBMCs. The data stem from a study of PD-1 blockade in classical Hodgkin lymphoma. Study-level results: Complete responders possessed baseline diversity comparable to newly diagnosed patients.

The V gene is TRBV6-5, the J gene TRBJ1-3; the D gene is possibly TRBD1 (6 bases). The source was CD4+ T cells from blood, collected at baseline. The clonotype originates from a human donor with classical Hodgkin lymphoma. CDR3 region: CASSLDSRSGNTIYF. In nucleotides, the CDR3 is TGTGCCAGCAGCTTGGACAGCCGCTCTGGAAACACCATATATTTT.